Each of the 13 T cell receptor beta chains below was sequenced from the same sample in a study of OX40 agonist ivuxolimab in advanced cancers. Sequencing was performed with immunoSEQ multiplex PCR; in TCRdb, only in-frame clones are kept and a portion is missing. Among about 67,000 clones listed, 65% to 85% were seen once. This sample comprised CD4+ or CD8+ T cells sorted from blood, obtained in a trial of the OX40 agonist ivuxolimab. The receptors were gathered from an adult with an advanced solid tumor such as melanoma, head and neck, liver or kidney cancer.

This clone was found once. The chain joins TRBV5-5 to TRBJ2-6, with D hard to call. With 3 bases removed from V and 2 bases from J, the gap between germline ends came to 9 bases. This CDR3 has 15 amino acids. CDR1 SGHKS and CDR2 YYEKEE come from the germline V gene (reference sequence). The CDR3 protein is CASSSQGPGANVLTF. Here the CDR3 DNA reads TGTGCCAGCAGCTCGCAAGGACCTGGGGCCAACGTCCTGACTTTC. Supplemented by reference TRBV5-5 and TRBJ2-6, the full variable domain reads DAGVTQSPTHLIKTRGQQVTLRCSPISGHKSVSWYQQVLGQGPQFIFQYYEKEERGRGNFPDRFSARQFPNYSSELNVNALLLGDSALYLCASSSQGPGANVLTFGAGSRLTVL.

This chain links TRBV28 with TRBJ2-3; 13 bases are shared with TRBD2. There are 16 residues in the CDR3. CDR1 and CDR2 from the germline V gene are MDHEN and SYDVKM. V was pared by 1 base and J by 4 bases, with 2 bases of the junction left unmatched. Here the CDR3 reads CASSLLGLAGADTQYF. CDR3 sequence (DNA): TGTGCCAGCAGTTTATTAGGACTAGCGGGAGCAGATACGCAGTATTTT. The full variable domain, in which reference TRBV28 and TRBJ2-3 provide the parts outside the CDR3, is DVKVTQSSRYLVKRTGEKVFLECVQDMDHENMFWYRQDPGLGLRLIYFSYDVKMKEKGDIPEGYSVSREKKERFSLILESASTNQTSMYLCASSLLGLAGADTQYFGPGTRLTVL.

This clone occurred once. The V and J genes are TRBV14 and TRBJ2-2, with 14 bases that match TRBD2. This CDR3 is 19 amino acids long. CDR1 is SGHDN and CDR2 is FVKESK in the germline V gene. V lost 4 bases and J lost 3; bases outside the gene matches: 10. CDR3 bases: TGTGCCAGCAGCCTGGGACGACTAGCGGGAGGGCGATACACCGGGGAGCTGTTTTTT. Amino acid sequence: CASSLGRLAGGRYTGELFF. Full variable domain (remainder filled in from reference TRBV14 and TRBJ2-2): EAGVTQFPSHSVIEKGQTVTLRCDPISGHDNLYWYRRVMGKEIKFLLHFVKESKQDESGMPNNRFLAERTGGTYSTLKVQPAELEDSGVYFCASSLGRLAGGRYTGELFFGEGSRLTVL.

The chain couples TRBV27 to TRBJ1-5; D is undetermined. CDR3 length equals 13 residues. Trimming stripped 2 bases from V and 2 bases from J, with 4 bases between. Germline V lookup: CDR1 MNHEY, CDR2 SMNVEV (reference sequence). CDR3: CASSLMGNQPQHF. In nucleotides, the CDR3 is TGTGCCAGCAGTTTAATGGGCAATCAGCCCCAGCATTTT.

J is TRBJ2-3 and V is TRBV6-4; maybe TRBD2 (7 bases). With 0 bases removed from V and 6 bases from J, the gap between germline ends came to 13 bases. The CDR3 consists of 15 residues. The germline CDR1 and CDR2 sequences are MRHNA and SNTAGT. Here the CDR3 reads CASSDSVGGPDTQYF. CDR3 coding DNA: TGTGCCAGCAGTGACTCGGTGGGGGGGCCTGATACGCAGTATTTT.

This clone was counted a single time. V is TRBV28 and J is TRBJ2-7; maybe TRBD1 (5 bases). There are 15 residues in the CDR3. In germline, CDR1 is MDHEN, CDR2 SYDVKM. The V gene lost 6 bases and the J gene lost 7 bases, with 22 bases spanning the gap. In nucleotides, the CDR3 is TGTGCCAGCAGCACAACTGGGGCCACCTGGAAGGAGCAGTACTTC. This sequence encodes CASSTTGATWKEQYF. Supplemented by reference TRBV28 and TRBJ2-7, the full variable domain reads DVKVTQSSRYLVKRTGEKVFLECVQDMDHENMFWYRQDPGLGLRLIYFSYDVKMKEKGDIPEGYSVSREKKERFSLILESASTNQTSMYLCASSTTGATWKEQYFGPGTRLTVT.

This clone has a handful of counts. The chain combines TRBV6-1 with TRBJ2-2, with 8 bases that match TRBD1. V was clipped by 6 bases and J by 1 base; unmatched bases: 4. This CDR3 has 15 residues. Germline V CDR1 and CDR2: MNHNS, SASEGT. The CDR3, as DNA: TGTGCCAGCAGGCAAGGGACAGGGAACACCGGGGAGCTGTTTTTT. Translation: CASRQGTGNTGELFF.

V is TRBV25-1 and J is TRBJ1-1; 8 positions agree with TRBD1. The CDR3 length is 15 residues. Germline loops: CDR1 MGHDK, CDR2 SYGVNS. V was clipped by 1 base and J by 6 bases; unmatched bases: 7. CDR3 coding DNA: TGTGCCAGCAGTGAATCGACAGGGGCTGGGGCTGAAGCTTTCTTT. It codes for CASSESTGAGAEAFF.

V usage is TRBV30 and J usage is TRBJ2-3; the D gene is possibly TRBD2 (5 bases). Germline V gives CDR1 GTSNPN, CDR2 SVGIG (reference sequence). V was clipped by 0 bases and J by 5 bases, with 15 bases between them. This CDR3 is 15 amino acids long. The CDR3 DNA reads as TGTGCCTGGAGTGTACTCGGGGAGAGCGGAGATACGCAGTATTTT. It yields the protein CAWSVLGESGDTQYF.

V usage is TRBV4-2 and J usage is TRBJ2-7; TRBD2 is a possible D gene (7 bases). CDR1 LGHNA and CDR2 YNFKEQ come from the germline V gene. The CDR3 loop spans 14 amino acids. The V end lost 4 bases, the J end lost 5 bases, and 15 bases lay between the germline ends. The CDR3 reads CASSLIAGADEQYF. DNA of the CDR3: TGTGCCAGCAGCCTCATTGCGGGGGCGGACGAGCAGTACTTC.

The CDR3 coding sequence is TGTGCCAGCAGCTGGAGACAGGGCCTGAACACTGAAGCTTTCTTT. It is translated as CASSWRQGLNTEAFF. The V and J genes are TRBV11-2 and TRBJ1-1, with TRBD1 matching over 7 bases. V shed 4 bases, J shed 0 bases, and the junction held 5 bases outside the gene matches. This CDR3 has 15 amino acids. The germline V gene has CDR1 SGHAT and CDR2 FQNNGV.

The chain joins TRBV6-5 to TRBJ1-1; D unresolved. This CDR3 has 15 residues. Germline V lookup: CDR1 MNHEY, CDR2 SVGAGI. Trimming removed 0 bases from V and 2 bases from J, with 10 bases in between. The CDR3 spells CASSYSSGTNTEAFF. CDR3 DNA sequence: TGTGCCAGCAGTTACTCTAGTGGCACCAACACTGAAGCTTTCTTT.

The chain combines TRBV20-1 with TRBJ1-2, with D unclear. Germline-derived CDR1 and CDR2 are DFQATT and SNEGSKA (reference sequence). CDR3 length equals 10 residues. The CDR3 is CNAGPYGYTF. In DNA, the CDR3 is TGCAACGCCGGGCCGTATGGCTACACCTTC.